This TCR beta chain originates from a study of Tregs in tolerant kidney transplant recipients. The table came from immunoSEQ multiplex PCR; TCRdb's copy has only in-frame clones and leaves some out. The sample lists approximately 15,000 clones; around 80% were seen once. CDR1 and CDR2 from the germline V gene are SGDLS and YYNGEE. The ends were cut back, 3 bases at V and 2 bases at J, with 4 bases in the middle. The CDR3 runs 12 residues. The receptor was derived from a human donor who received a combined kidney and bone marrow transplant. The sample in question was Tregs from blood, obtained before the transplant. The chain links TRBV9 to TRBJ2-3, with D unclear. CDR3 residues: CASSAYTDTQYF. The CDR3 nucleotides read TGTGCCAGCAGCGCCTACACAGATACGCAGTATTTT.